The T cell receptor (beta chain) described here comes from a study of T-cell memory formation after mild COVID-19. 5'RACE, which relied on constant-segment primers, yielded TCR alpha and TCR beta cDNA libraries carrying sample barcodes and UMIs. A single record per CDR3 protein comes from TCRdb applying MiXCR to the 5' RACE reads. The sample contains 280,000 or so distinct CDR3 sequences, 8% to 9% of which appear only once. This clonotype was counted at least ten times. The specimen was PBMCs or a T cell subset sorted from them (not recorded which). The source is a young man who had mild COVID-19 (a few samples of this study predate the infection). Cell type and time point are not known.

CDR3 sequence (DNA): TGCAGCGTCACCGGGACACAGAGGGGTGAGCAGTTCTTC. This sequence encodes CSVTGTQRGEQFF. The chain links TRBV29-1 to TRBJ2-1; maybe TRBD1 (6 bases). The V end was cut by 6 bases, the J end by 9 bases, with 18 bases between. Germline lookup yields CDR1 SQVTM and CDR2 ANQGSEA. CDR3 length equals 13 residues.